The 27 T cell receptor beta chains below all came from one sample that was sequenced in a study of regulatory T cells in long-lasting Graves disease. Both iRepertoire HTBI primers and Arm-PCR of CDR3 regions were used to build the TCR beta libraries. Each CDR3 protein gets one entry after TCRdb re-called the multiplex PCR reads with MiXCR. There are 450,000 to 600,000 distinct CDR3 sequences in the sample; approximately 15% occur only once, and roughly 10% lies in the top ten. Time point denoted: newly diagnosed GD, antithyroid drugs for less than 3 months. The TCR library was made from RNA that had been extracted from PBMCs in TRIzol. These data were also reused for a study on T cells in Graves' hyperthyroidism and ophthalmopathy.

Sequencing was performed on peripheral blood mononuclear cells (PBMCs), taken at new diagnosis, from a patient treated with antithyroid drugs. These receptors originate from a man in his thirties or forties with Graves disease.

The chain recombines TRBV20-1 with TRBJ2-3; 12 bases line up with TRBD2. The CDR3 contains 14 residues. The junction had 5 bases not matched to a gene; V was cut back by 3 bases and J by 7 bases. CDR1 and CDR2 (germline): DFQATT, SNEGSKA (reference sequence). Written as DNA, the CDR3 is TGCAGTGCTAGGGGAGGACTAGCGGGAAATACGCAGTATTTT. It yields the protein CSARGGLAGNTQYF.

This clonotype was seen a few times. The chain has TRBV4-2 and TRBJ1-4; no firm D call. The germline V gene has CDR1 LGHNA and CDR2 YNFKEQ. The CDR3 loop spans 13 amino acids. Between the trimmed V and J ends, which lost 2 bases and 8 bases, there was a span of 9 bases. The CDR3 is CASSQKGDEKLFF. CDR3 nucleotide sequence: TGTGCCAGCAGCCAAAAAGGAGACGAAAAACTGTTTTTT.

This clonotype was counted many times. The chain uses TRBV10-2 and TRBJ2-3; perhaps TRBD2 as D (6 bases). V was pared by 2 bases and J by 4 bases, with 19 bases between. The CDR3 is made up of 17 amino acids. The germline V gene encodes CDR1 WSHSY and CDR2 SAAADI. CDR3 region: CASSEPQGGWGSDTQYF. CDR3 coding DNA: TGCGCCAGCAGTGAGCCCCAGGGAGGTTGGGGGTCAGATACGCAGTATTTT.

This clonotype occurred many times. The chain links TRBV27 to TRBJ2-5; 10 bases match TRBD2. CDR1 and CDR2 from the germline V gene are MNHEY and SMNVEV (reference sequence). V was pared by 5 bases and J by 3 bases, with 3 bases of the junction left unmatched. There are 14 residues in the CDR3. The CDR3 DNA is TGTGCCAGCAGTGTCCTAGCGGGAGAAGAGACCCAGTACTTC. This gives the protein CASSVLAGEETQYF.

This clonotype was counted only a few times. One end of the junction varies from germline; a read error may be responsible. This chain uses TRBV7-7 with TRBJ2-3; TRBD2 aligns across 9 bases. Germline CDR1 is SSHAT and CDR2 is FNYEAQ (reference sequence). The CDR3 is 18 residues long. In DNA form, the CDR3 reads TGTGCTAGCAGCCCTACCCTGACGAGCGGGAGGACCACAGATACGCAGTATTTT. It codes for CASSPTLTSGRTTDTQYF.

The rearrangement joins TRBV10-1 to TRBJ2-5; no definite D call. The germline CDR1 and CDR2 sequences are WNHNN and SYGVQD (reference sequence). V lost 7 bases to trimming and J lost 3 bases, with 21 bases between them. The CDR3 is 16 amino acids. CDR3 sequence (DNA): TGCGCCAGCAATCCGGGTATACCTAAGACAAAAGAGACCCAGTACTTC. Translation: CASNPGIPKTKETQYF.

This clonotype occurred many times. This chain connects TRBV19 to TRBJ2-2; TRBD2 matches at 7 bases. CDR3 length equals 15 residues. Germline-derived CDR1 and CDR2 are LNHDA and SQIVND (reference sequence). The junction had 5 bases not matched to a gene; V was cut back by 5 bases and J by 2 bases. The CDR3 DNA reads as TGTGCCAGTAGTTCGGGAGGTCCTAACACCGGGGAGCTGTTTTTT. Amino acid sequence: CASSSGGPNTGELFF.

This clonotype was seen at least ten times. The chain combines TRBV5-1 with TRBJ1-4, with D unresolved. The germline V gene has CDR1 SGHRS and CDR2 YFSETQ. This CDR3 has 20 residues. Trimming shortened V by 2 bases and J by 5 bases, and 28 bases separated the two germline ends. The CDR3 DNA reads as TGCGCCAGCAGCTTATGGCCCCCACAGAGGCCTGCTTCACTAAATGAAAAACTGTTTTTT. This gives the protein CASSLWPPQRPASLNEKLFF.

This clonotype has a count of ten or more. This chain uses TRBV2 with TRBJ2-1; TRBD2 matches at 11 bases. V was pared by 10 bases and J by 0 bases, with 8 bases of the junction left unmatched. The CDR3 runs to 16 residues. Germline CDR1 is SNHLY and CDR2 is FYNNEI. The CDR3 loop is CATLTGLAGSYNEQFF. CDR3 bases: TGTGCCACTCTGACCGGACTAGCGGGCTCCTACAATGAGCAGTTCTTC.

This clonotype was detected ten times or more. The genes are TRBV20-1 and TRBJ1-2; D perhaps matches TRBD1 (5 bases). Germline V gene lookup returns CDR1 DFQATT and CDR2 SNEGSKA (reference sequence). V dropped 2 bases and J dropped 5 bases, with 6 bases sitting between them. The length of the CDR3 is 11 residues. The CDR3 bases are TGCAGTGCTAGAAGGGGTTATGGCTACACCTTC. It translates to CSARRGYGYTF.

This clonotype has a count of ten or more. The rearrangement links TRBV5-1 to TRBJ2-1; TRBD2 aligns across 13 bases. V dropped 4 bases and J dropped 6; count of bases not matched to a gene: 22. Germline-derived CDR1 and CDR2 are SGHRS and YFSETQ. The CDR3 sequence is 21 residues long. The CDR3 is CASSRNPTSGRRFDPSNEQFF. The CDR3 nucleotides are TGCGCCAGCAGCCGCAACCCGACTAGCGGGAGGAGGTTCGACCCTAGCAATGAGCAGTTCTTC.

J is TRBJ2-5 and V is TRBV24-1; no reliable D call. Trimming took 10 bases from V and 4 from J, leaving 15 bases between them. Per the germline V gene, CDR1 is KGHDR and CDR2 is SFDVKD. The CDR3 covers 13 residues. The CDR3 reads CATMDGLGETQYF. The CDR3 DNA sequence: TGTGCCACAATGGACGGCCTAGGAGAGACCCAGTACTTC.

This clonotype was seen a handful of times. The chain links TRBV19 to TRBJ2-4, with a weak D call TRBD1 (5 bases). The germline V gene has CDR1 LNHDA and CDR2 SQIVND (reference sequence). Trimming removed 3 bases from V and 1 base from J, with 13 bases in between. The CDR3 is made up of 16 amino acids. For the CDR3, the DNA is TGTGCCAGTAGTATCTTTTCGAGACAGGCCAAAAACATTCAGTACTTC. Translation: CASSIFSRQAKNIQYF. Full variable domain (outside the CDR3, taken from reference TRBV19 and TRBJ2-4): DGGITQSPKYLFRKEGQNVTLSCEQNLNHDAMYWYRQDPGQGLRLIYYSQIVNDFQKGDIAEGYSVSREKKESFPLTVTSAQKNPTAFYLCASSIFSRQAKNIQYFGAGTRLSVL.

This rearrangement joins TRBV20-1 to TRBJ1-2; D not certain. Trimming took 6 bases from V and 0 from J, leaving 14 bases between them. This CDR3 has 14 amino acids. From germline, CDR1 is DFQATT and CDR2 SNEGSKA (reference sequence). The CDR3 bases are TGCAGTGCCAGGCACGGAGCAGCTAACTATGGCTACACCTTC. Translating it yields CSARHGAANYGYTF.

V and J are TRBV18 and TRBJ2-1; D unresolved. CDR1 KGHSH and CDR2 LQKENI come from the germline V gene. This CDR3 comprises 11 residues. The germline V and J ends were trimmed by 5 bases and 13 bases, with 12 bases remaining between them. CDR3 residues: CASSTQETQFF. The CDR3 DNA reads TGTGCCAGCTCAACACAAGAGACCCAGTTCTTC.

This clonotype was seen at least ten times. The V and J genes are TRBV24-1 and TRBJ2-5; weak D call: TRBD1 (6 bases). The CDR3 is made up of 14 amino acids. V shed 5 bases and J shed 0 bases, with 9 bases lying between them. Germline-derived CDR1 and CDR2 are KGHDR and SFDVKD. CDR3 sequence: CATSGTAYQETQYF. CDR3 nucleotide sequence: TGTGCCACCAGTGGGACAGCGTACCAAGAGACCCAGTACTTC.

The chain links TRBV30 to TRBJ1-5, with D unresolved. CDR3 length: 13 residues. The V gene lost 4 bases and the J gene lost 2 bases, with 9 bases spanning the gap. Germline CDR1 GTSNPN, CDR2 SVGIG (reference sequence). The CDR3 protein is CAWNAQGNQPQHF. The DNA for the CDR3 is TGTGCCTGGAATGCCCAGGGCAATCAGCCCCAGCATTTT.

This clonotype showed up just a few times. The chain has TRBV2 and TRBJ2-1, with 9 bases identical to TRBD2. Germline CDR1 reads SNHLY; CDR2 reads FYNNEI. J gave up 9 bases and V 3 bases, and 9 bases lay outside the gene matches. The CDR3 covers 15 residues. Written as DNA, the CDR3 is TGTGCCAGCAGTGAGGCGGCGGGGGGGCGCAGTGAGCAGTTCTTC. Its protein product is CASSEAAGGRSEQFF.

The CDR3 nucleotides are TGCAGTGCTAGAGTCATAGGAAGGAACGCTCTGAACACTGAAGCTTTCTTT. Protein product: CSARVIGRNALNTEAFF. The J gene is TRBJ1-1, the V gene TRBV20-1; D call uncertain. Germline CDR1 DFQATT, CDR2 SNEGSKA (reference sequence). This CDR3 region has 17 residues. Trimming pared 1 base from V and 0 bases from J, leaving 18 bases between.

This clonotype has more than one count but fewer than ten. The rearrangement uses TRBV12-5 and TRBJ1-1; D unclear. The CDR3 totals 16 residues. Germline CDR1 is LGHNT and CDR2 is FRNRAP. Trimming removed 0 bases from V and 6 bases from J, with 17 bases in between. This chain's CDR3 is CASGLVLSRKESEAFF. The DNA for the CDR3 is TGTGCTAGTGGTTTGGTACTGAGCCGAAAAGAATCTGAAGCTTTCTTT. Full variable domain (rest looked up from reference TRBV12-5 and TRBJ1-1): DARVTQTPRHKVTEMGQEVTMRCQPILGHNTVFWYRQTMMQGLELLAYFRNRAPLDDSGMPKDRFSAEMPDATLATLKIQPSEPRDSAVYFCASGLVLSRKESEAFFGQGTRLTVV.

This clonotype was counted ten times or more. The CDR3 is CASRFTGGRSPLHF. In DNA form, the CDR3 reads TGTGCCAGCAGATTCACAGGGGGCCGTTCACCCCTCCACTTT. The chain links TRBV7-2 to TRBJ1-6; 9 bases are shared with TRBD1. The CDR3 spans 14 residues. Germline values: CDR1 SGHTA, CDR2 FQGNSA. V dropped 6 bases and J dropped 9; count of bases not matched to a gene: 6. Supplemented by reference TRBV7-2 and TRBJ1-6, the full variable domain reads GAGVSQSPSNKVTEKGKDVELRCDPISGHTALYWYRQSLGQGLEFLIYFQGNSAPDKSGLPSDRFSAERTGGSVSTLTIQRTQQEDSAVYLCASRFTGGRSPLHFGNGTRLTVT.

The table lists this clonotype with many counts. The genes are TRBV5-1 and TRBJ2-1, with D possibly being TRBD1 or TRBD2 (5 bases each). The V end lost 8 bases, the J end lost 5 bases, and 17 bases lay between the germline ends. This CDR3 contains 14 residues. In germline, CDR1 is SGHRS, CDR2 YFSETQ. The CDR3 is CASRGLRAHNEQFF. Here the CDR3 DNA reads TGCGCCAGTCGGGGCCTAAGGGCGCACAATGAGCAGTTCTTC. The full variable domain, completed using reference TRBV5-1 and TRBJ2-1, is KAGVTQTPRYLIKTRGQQVTLSCSPISGHRSVSWYQQTPGQGLQFLFEYFSETQRNKGNFPGRFSGRQFSNSRSEMNVSTLELGDSALYLCASRGLRAHNEQFFGPGTRLTVL.

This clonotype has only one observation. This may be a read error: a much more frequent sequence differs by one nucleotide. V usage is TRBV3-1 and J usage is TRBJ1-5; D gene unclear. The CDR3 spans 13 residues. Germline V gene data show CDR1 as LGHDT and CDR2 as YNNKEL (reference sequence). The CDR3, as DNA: TGTGCCAGCAGCCAAGAATTGCATCAGCCCCAGGATTTT. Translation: CASSQELHQPQDF.

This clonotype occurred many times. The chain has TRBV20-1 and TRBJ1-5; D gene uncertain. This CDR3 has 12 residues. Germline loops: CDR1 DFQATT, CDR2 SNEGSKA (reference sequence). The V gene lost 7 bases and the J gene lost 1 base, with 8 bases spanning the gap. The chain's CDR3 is CSGAGSNQPQHF. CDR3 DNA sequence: TGCAGTGGGGCGGGAAGCAATCAGCCCCAGCATTTT.

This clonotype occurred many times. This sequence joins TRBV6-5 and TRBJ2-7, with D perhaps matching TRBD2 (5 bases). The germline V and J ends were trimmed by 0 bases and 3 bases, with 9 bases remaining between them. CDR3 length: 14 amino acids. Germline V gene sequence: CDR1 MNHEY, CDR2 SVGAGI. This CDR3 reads CASSYSNGDYEQYF. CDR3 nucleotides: TGTGCCAGCAGTTACTCGAACGGGGACTACGAGCAGTACTTC.

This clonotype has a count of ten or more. The CDR3: CASSLRGGANTGELFF. The DNA for the CDR3 is TGCGCCAGCAGCTTGCGAGGGGGCGCGAACACCGGGGAGCTGTTTTTT. V usage is TRBV5-1 and J usage is TRBJ2-2; 7 nucleotides agree with TRBD1. The CDR3 is made up of 16 amino acids. V trimming: 1 base; J trimming: 0 bases; junction bases outside the gene matches: 3. Germline CDR1 SGHRS, CDR2 YFSETQ.

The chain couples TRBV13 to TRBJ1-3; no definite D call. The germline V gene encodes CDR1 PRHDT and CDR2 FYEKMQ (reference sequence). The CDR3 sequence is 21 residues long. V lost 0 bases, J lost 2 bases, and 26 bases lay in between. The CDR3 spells CASSLGLNSIGVGATGNTIYF. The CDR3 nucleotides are TGTGCCAGCAGCTTAGGCCTAAACTCGATTGGAGTGGGTGCGACTGGAAACACCATATATTTT.